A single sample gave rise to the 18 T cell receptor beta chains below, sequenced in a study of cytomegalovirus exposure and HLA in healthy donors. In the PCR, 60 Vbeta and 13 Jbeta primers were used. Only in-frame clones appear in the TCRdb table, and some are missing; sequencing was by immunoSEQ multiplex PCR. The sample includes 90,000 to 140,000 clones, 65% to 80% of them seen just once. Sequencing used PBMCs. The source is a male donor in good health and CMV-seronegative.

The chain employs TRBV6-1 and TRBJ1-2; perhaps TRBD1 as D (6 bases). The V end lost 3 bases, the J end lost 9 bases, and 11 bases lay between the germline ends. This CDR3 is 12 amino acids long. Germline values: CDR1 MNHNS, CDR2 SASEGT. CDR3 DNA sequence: TGTGCCAGCAGTGATACAGGGATGAGCTACACCTTC. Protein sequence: CASSDTGMSYTF.

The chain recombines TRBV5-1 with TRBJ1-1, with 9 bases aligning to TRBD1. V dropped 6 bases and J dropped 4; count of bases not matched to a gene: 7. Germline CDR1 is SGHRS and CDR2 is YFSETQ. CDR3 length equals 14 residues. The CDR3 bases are TGCGCCAGCAACCAACCGGGACAGGGCACTGAAGCTTTCTTT. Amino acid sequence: CASNQPGQGTEAFF. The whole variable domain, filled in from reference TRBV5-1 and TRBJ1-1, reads KAGVTQTPRYLIKTRGQQVTLSCSPISGHRSVSWYQQTPGQGLQFLFEYFSETQRNKGNFPGRFSGRQFSNSRSEMNVSTLELGDSALYLCASNQPGQGTEAFFGQGTRLTVV.

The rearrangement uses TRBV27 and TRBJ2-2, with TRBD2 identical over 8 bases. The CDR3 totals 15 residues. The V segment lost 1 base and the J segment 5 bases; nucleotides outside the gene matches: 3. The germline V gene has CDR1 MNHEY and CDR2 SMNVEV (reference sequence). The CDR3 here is CASSLWTSSTGELFF. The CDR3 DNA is TGTGCCAGCAGTTTATGGACTAGCTCGACCGGGGAGCTGTTTTTT.

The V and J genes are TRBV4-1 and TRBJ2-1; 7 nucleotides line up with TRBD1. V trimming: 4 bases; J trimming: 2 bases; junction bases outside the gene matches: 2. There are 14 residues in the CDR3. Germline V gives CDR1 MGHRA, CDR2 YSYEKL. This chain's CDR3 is CASSRDSPYNEQFF. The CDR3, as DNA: TGCGCCAGCAGCCGGGACAGTCCCTACAATGAGCAGTTCTTC.

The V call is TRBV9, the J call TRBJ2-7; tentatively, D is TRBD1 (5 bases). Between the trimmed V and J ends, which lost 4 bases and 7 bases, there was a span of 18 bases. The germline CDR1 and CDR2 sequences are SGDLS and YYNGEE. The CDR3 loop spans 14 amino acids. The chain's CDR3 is CASSPTPTVGEQYF. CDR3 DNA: TGTGCCAGCAGCCCAACCCCGACAGTCGGAGAGCAGTACTTC.

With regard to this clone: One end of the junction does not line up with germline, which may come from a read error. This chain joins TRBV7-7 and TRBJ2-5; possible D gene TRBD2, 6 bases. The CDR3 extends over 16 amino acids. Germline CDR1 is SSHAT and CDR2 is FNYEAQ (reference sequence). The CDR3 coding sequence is TGTGCTAGCAGCCTACTTAAATCGATGGGAGGAGAGACCCAGTACTTC. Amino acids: CASSLLKSMGGETQYF.

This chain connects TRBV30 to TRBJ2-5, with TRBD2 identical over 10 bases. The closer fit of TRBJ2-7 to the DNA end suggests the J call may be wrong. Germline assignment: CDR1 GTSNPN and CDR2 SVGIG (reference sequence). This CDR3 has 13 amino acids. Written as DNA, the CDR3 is TGTGCCTGGACCCCACTAGCGGGAAACGAGCAGTACTTC. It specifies CAWTPLAGNEQYF.

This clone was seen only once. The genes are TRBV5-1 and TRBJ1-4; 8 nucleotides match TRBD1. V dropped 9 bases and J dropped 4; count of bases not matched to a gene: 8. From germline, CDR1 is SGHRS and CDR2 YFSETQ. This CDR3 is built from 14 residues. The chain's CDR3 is CATARDRNNEKLFF. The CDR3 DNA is TGCGCCACCGCCCGGGACAGGAATAATGAAAAACTGTTTTTT. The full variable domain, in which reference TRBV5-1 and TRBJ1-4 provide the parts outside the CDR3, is KAGVTQTPRYLIKTRGQQVTLSCSPISGHRSVSWYQQTPGQGLQFLFEYFSETQRNKGNFPGRFSGRQFSNSRSEMNVSTLELGDSALYLCATARDRNNEKLFFGSGTQLSVL.

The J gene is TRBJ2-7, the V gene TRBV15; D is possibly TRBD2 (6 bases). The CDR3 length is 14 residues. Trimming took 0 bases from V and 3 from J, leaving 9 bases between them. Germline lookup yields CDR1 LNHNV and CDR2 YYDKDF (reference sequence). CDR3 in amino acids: CATSREGDFYEQYF. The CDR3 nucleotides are TGTGCCACCAGCAGAGAGGGGGACTTCTACGAGCAGTACTTC.

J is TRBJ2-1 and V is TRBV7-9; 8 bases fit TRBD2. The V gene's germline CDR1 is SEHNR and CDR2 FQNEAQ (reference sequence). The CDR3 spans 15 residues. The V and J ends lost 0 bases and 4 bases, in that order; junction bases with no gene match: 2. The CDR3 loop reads CASSLASGDYNEQFF. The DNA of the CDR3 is TGTGCCAGCAGCTTAGCTAGCGGGGATTACAATGAGCAGTTCTTC.

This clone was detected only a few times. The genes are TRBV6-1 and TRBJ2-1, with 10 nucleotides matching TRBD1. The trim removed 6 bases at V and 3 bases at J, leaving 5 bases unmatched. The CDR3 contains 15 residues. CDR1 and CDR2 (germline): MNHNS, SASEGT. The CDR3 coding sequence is TGTGCCAGCAGAACGGACAGGGGGTACTACAATGAGCAGTTCTTC. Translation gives CASRTDRGYYNEQFF.

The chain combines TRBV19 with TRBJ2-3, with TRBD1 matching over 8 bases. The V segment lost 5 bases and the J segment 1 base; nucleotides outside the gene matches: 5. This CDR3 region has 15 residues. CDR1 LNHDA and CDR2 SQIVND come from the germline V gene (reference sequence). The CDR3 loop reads CASSVDRGGTDTQYF. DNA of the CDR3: TGTGCCAGTAGTGTCGACAGGGGCGGCACAGATACGCAGTATTTT.

The CDR3 nucleotides are TGTGCCGGGGGGGTGTCTGGCACAGATACGCAGTATTTT. Protein product: CAGGVSGTDTQYF. The chain has TRBV2 and TRBJ2-3, with 7 bases identical to TRBD2. This CDR3 spans 13 amino acids. V lost 11 bases to trimming and J lost 1 base; unmatched junction nucleotides: 6. CDR1 and CDR2 (germline): SNHLY, FYNNEI.

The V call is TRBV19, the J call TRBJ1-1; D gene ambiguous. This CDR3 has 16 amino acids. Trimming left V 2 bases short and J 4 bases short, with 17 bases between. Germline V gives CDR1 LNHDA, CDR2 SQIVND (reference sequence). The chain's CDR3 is CASSITSGGWSTEAFF. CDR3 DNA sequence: TGTGCCAGTAGTATAACCTCAGGAGGGTGGAGCACTGAAGCTTTCTTT.

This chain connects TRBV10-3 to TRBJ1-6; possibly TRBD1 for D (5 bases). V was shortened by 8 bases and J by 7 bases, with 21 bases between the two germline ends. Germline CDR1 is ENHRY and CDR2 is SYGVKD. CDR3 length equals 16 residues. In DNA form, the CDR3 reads TGTGCCATCGGGGGAGGAACGCTTAGGGGAAATTCACCCCTCCACTTT. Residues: CAIGGGTLRGNSPLHF.

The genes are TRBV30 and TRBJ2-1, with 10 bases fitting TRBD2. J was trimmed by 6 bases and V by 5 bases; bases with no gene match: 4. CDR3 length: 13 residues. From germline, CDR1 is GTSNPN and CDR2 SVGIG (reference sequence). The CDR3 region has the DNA TGTGCCTGGGAGAGACTAGCGGGCAATGAGCAGTTCTTC. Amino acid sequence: CAWERLAGNEQFF.

The CDR3 region is CAISRPLGGNTGELFF. The CDR3 DNA follows: TGTGCCATCAGCCGACCTTTGGGGGGGAACACCGGGGAGCTGTTTTTT. The chain carries TRBV10-3 and TRBJ2-2, with a weak D call TRBD2 (6 bases). Trimming shortened V by 6 bases and J by 1 base, and 15 bases separated the two germline ends. The CDR3 runs 16 residues. CDR1 is ENHRY and CDR2 is SYGVKD in the germline V gene.

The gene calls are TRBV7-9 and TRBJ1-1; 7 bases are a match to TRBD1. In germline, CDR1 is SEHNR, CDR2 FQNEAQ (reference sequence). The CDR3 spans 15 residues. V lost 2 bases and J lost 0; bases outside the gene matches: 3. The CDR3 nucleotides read TGTGCCAGCAGCTTATGGACAGGCGTGAACACTGAAGCTTTCTTT. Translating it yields CASSLWTGVNTEAFF.